The rows below give T cell receptor beta chains drawn from one sample of a study of blood T cell repertoires in COVID-19. Generated by immunoSEQ multiplex PCR, the TCRdb table keeps only in-frame clones and is missing some. The data contain approximately 200,000 clones, approximately 85% of them singletons. Sequenced: peripheral blood. These receptors all come from a middle-aged man who had recovered from COVID-19. Each CDR3 is given with its conserved first and last residue. Each record gives: V gene, J gene, clone size, D gene, CDR3 protein, CDR3 DNA. D genes are given only for firm matches. The listing skips clone size in some rows; elsewhere it reads once, few, many or a size class.

TRBV7-2	TRBJ2-1	once	-	CASSPRSNEQFF	TGTGCCAGCAGCCCACGGTCCAATGAGCAGTTCTTC
TRBV5-4	TRBJ2-7	-	TRBD1	CASSPGQGAYEQYF	TGTGCCAGCAGCCCGGGACAGGGTGCCTACGAGCAGTACTTC
TRBV11-2	TRBJ2-2	-	-	CASSLVSGRGNTGELFF	TGTGCCAGCAGCTTAGTTTCCGGGAGAGGTAACACCGGGGAGCTGTTTTTT
TRBV13	TRBJ2-7	-	-	CASSPDRGYEQYF	TGTGCCAGCAGCCCAGATCGTGGTTACGAGCAGTACTTC
TRBV7-8	TRBJ2-1	few	TRBD2	CASSPRTSGRAFDEQFF	TGTGCCAGCAGCCCTAGGACTAGCGGGAGGGCCTTTGATGAGCAGTTCTTC
TRBV7-2	TRBJ2-7	-	-	CASSLGGVSGYEQYF	TGTGCCAGCAGCTTAGGAGGTGTTTCGGGCTACGAGCAGTACTTC
TRBV27	TRBJ2-7	-	TRBD2	CASSIGGSRHEQYF	TGTGCCAGCAGTATCGGCGGGAGTAGACACGAGCAGTACTTC
TRBV3-1/TRBV3-2	TRBJ2-3	-	-	CASSQASTRGDTQYF	TGTGCCAGCAGCCAAGCCTCCACCCGGGGAGATACGCAGTATTTT
TRBV30	TRBJ1-1	-	-	CAWSFRGLMNTEAFF	TGTGCCTGGAGTTTTCGGGGGTTGATGAACACTGAAGCTTTCTTT
TRBV6-5	TRBJ1-2	-	-	CASSYLRQGGGYTF	TGTGCCAGCAGTTACCTTCGGCAGGGCGGCGGCTACACCTTC
TRBV5-4	TRBJ2-2	once	TRBD1	CASRRQGPGTGELFF	TGTGCCAGCAGACGACAGGGGCCAGGCACCGGGGAGCTGTTTTTT
TRBV28	TRBJ2-7	few	TRBD2	CASSPLGGGSSYEQYF	TGTGCCAGCAGTCCTCTGGGTGGCGGGAGCTCCTACGAGCAGTACTTC
TRBV27	TRBJ1-5	once	TRBD1	CASSSLRQGYQPQHF	TGTGCCAGCAGTAGCCTTCGACAGGGCTATCAGCCCCAGCATTTT
TRBV11-2	TRBJ1-6	-	-	CASSSPSGRNSPLHF	TGTGCCAGCAGCTCCCCGAGCGGGCGGAATTCACCCCTCCACTTT
TRBV21-1	TRBJ1-1	few	-	CASSKAGMNTEAFF	TGTGCCAGCAGCAAGGCAGGGATGAACACTGAAGCTTTCTTT
TRBV27	TRBJ1-2	-	-	CASSFFAGHGYTF	TGTGCCAGCAGTTTCTTCGCAGGGCATGGCTACACCTTC
TRBV5-5	TRBJ2-2	-	TRBD1	CASSPRQGVANTGELFF	TGTGCCAGCAGCCCTCGACAGGGAGTGGCGAACACCGGGGAGCTGTTTTTT
TRBV11-2	TRBJ2-7	-	-	CASSLGVQIHEQYF	TGTGCCAGCAGCTTAGGGGTACAGATCCACGAGCAGTACTTC
TRBV7-9	TRBJ2-2	-	TRBD1	CASSRVLQGARTGELFF	TGTGCCAGCAGCCGAGTATTACAGGGGGCGCGAACCGGGGAGCTGTTTTTT
TRBV5-1	TRBJ2-7	-	-	CASSLAGTTVSYEQYF	TGCGCCAGCAGCTTGGCCGGGACAACCGTTTCCTACGAGCAGTACTTC
TRBV2	TRBJ2-1	-	TRBD2	CASSVLAGRNEQFF	TGTGCCAGCAGTGTGCTAGCGGGAAGGAATGAGCAGTTCTTC
TRBV25-1	TRBJ2-1	-	-	CASSVRTASSYNEQFF	TGTGCCAGCAGTGTGAGGACAGCGAGCTCCTACAATGAGCAGTTCTTC
TRBV7-9	TRBJ2-4	-	TRBD1	CASSHDRGEAKNIQYF	TGTGCCAGCAGCCATGACAGGGGTGAAGCCAAAAACATTCAGTACTTC
TRBV15	TRBJ2-5	-	-	CATSRSPQQETQYF	TGTGCCACCAGCAGGAGCCCACAGCAAGAGACCCAGTACTTC
TRBV7-9	TRBJ2-6	-	-	CASGPSSGANVLTF	TGTGCCAGCGGGCCGAGCTCTGGGGCCAACGTCCTGACTTTC
TRBV29-1	TRBJ1-1	-	TRBD1	CSVDGDRARTEAFF	TGCAGCGTGGATGGGGACAGGGCTCGGACTGAAGCTTTCTTT
TRBV28	TRBJ2-7	-	-	CASSLTVSYEQYF	TGTGCCAGCAGTTTAACAGTCTCCTACGAGCAGTACTTC
TRBV13	TRBJ1-1	-	TRBD1	CASSWGQGDTEAFF	TGTGCCAGCAGCTGGGGCCAGGGGGACACTGAAGCTTTCTTT
TRBV27	TRBJ2-1	-	-	CASSPISYNEQFF	TGTGCCAGCAGTCCAATCTCCTACAATGAGCAGTTCTTC
TRBV6-1	TRBJ2-7	-	-	CASSESLGGVYEQYF	TGTGCCAGCAGTGAAAGTTTGGGAGGTGTGTACGAGCAGTACTTC
TRBV27	TRBJ2-1	once	-	CASSSQGSSYNEQFF	TGTGCCAGCAGTTCACAAGGGAGCTCCTACAATGAGCAGTTCTTC
TRBV19	TRBJ2-6	-	-	CASSTDSSGANVLTF	TGTGCCAGTAGTACCGACAGCTCTGGGGCCAACGTCCTGACTTTC
TRBV5-1	TRBJ1-1	-	-	CASSLEGHSNTEAFF	TGCGCCAGCAGCTTGGAGGGACATTCGAACACTGAAGCTTTCTTT
TRBV5-3	TRBJ2-1	-	-	CARSLSRKRAYNEQFF	TGTGCCAGAAGCTTGTCTAGAAAGAGGGCCTACAATGAGCAGTTCTTC
TRBV30	TRBJ1-5	-	-	CAWKKSGYPTNQPQHF	TGTGCCTGGAAAAAGTCGGGTTATCCCACCAATCAGCCCCAGCATTTT
TRBV19	TRBJ2-6	-	TRBD1	CASSHRGAGANVLTF	TGTGCCAGTAGTCACAGGGGGGCTGGGGCCAACGTCCTGACTTTC
TRBV15	TRBJ2-2	-	-	CATSRDRSLNTGELFF	TGTGCCACCAGCAGAGACCGTAGCCTGAACACCGGGGAGCTGTTTTTT
TRBV19	TRBJ2-2	-	TRBD2	CASSQISLAGETGELFF	TGTGCCAGTTCTCAGATCAGCCTAGCGGGAGAAACCGGGGAGCTGTTTTTT
TRBV6-5	TRBJ1-1	-	-	CASSYGDVNTEAFF	TGTGCCAGCAGTTACGGAGATGTGAACACTGAAGCTTTCTTT
TRBV9	TRBJ2-1	-	-	CASSGGTRNEQFF	TGTGCCAGCAGCGGGGGGACACGGAATGAGCAGTTCTTC
TRBV19	TRBJ2-5	-	TRBD2	CASSSGSRETQYF	TGTGCCAGTAGTAGCGGGAGTCGTGAGACCCAGTACTTC
TRBV28	TRBJ2-7	-	-	CASSSTVGSYEQYF	TGTGCCAGCAGTTCGACAGTGGGGTCCTACGAGCAGTACTTC
TRBV11-2	TRBJ1-6	few	-	CASSFGAGVNSPLHF	TGTGCCAGCAGCTTTGGGGCAGGGGTTAATTCACCCCTCCACTTT
TRBV19	TRBJ2-1	-	TRBD2	CASSPSSGGKNEQFF	TGTGCCAGTAGTCCCTCTAGCGGGGGGAAAAATGAGCAGTTCTTC
TRBV27	TRBJ2-1	-	TRBD2	CASSLVAGGLGNEQFF	TGTGCCAGCAGTTTGGTAGCGGGAGGGTTAGGCAATGAGCAGTTCTTC
TRBV18	TRBJ1-3	-	-	CASSPQRRQAISGNTIYF	TGTGCCAGCTCACCACAACGCCGACAGGCGATCTCTGGAAACACCATATATTTT
TRBV28	TRBJ2-7	once	TRBD2	CASSLYASGSYEQYF	TGTGCCAGCAGTTTATATGCTAGCGGGAGCTACGAGCAGTACTTC
TRBV28	TRBJ2-1	-	TRBD1	CASRGGQNYNEQFF	TGTGCCAGCCGTGGGGGACAGAACTACAATGAGCAGTTCTTC
TRBV19	TRBJ2-7	once	TRBD2	CASSRLAGGLTYEQYF	TGTGCCAGTAGTAGGCTAGCGGGAGGTCTTACCTACGAGCAGTACTTC
TRBV6-5	TRBJ2-5	-	-	CASGRSRGETQYF	TGTGCCAGCGGGAGAAGTCGCGGGGAGACCCAGTACTTC
TRBV3-1/TRBV3-2	TRBJ2-7	-	TRBD2	CASSQERTSGSTYEQYF	TGTGCCAGCAGCCAAGAAAGAACTAGCGGGAGCACCTACGAGCAGTACTTC
TRBV2	TRBJ2-3	-	TRBD2	CASGGLVGGDTQYF	TGTGCCAGCGGGGGACTAGTTGGAGGAGATACGCAGTATTTT
TRBV9	TRBJ1-6	few	-	CASSVETGSYNSPLHF	TGTGCCAGCAGCGTAGAAACAGGCTCCTATAATTCACCCCTCCACTTT
TRBV7-9	TRBJ2-2	-	-	CASSFLNFESNTGELFF	TGTGCCAGCAGCTTTTTGAACTTCGAATCGAACACCGGGGAGCTGTTTTTT
TRBV4-1	TRBJ2-3	-	TRBD1	CASSQPGQAHEYF	TGCGCCAGCAGCCAACCGGGACAGGCTCATGAGTATTTT
TRBV18	TRBJ2-7	once	-	CASSQTDRSYEQYF	TGTGCCAGCTCACAGACGGACAGAAGCTACGAGCAGTACTTC
TRBV6-1	TRBJ2-7	-	-	CASSDYSYEQYF	TGTGCCAGCTCAGATTACTCCTACGAGCAGTACTTC
TRBV2	TRBJ1-5	-	TRBD1	CASRRTGRFNQPQHF	TGTGCCAGCAGAAGGACAGGGAGGTTCAATCAGCCCCAGCATTTT
TRBV5-5	TRBJ2-3	-	TRBD2	CASSLPSGTNTDTQYF	TGTGCCAGCAGCTTGCCGTCCGGGACTAACACAGATACGCAGTATTTT
TRBV18	TRBJ2-2	-	TRBD2	CASSPGLTNTGELFF	TGTGCCAGCTCACCGGGACTAACAAACACCGGGGAGCTGTTTTTT